These 30 T cell receptor beta chains share one sample of origin, sequenced in a study of identical twins. TCRdb itself ran the 5' RACE reads through MiXCR, one entry per CDR3 protein. The data hold 450,000 or so distinct CDR3 sequences, with approximately 15% observed a single time. These same records also appear under a second study, on yellow fever vaccine responses in identical twins.

Sequenced input: CD4+ T cells sorted from blood. These receptors were obtained from a woman under 30 in good health.

This clonotype was found many times. The chain couples TRBV4-1 to TRBJ1-2; tentative D call: TRBD1 (5 bases). The CDR3 has 15 residues. CDR1 is MGHRA, CDR2 YSYEKL, per germline. V dropped 4 bases and J dropped 5 bases, with 17 bases sitting between them. CDR3 amino acids: CASSRGSGTAYGYTF. The CDR3 bases are TGCGCCAGCAGCCGGGGTAGCGGGACCGCGTATGGCTACACCTTC.

The sample holds many counts of this clonotype. V gene TRBV2 combines with J gene TRBJ1-5; D is unresolved. The V end lost 8 bases, the J end lost 4 bases, and 9 bases lay between the germline ends. The CDR3 sequence is 12 residues long. Per germline, CDR1 SNHLY and CDR2 FYNNEI. Here the CDR3 DNA reads TGTGCCAGCGCCGACACAAATCAGCCCCAGCATTTT. Its translation: CASADTNQPQHF.

V is TRBV11-3 and J is TRBJ2-5, with 14 bases that match TRBD2. The V gene end was trimmed by 3 bases and the J gene end by 2 bases; junction bases not matched to a gene: 8. Germline V gene lookup returns CDR1 SGHNT and CDR2 YENEEA. The CDR3 is 18 amino acids. CDR3 sequence: CASSFRLAGGLGQETQYF. DNA for the CDR3: TGTGCCAGCAGCTTCCGACTAGCGGGGGGGCTGGGGCAAGAGACCCAGTACTTC.

This clonotype was seen only a few times. The genes are TRBV5-1 and TRBJ2-3; D remains ambiguous. Looked up from germline, CDR1 is SGHRS and CDR2 is YFSETQ. The V gene lost 0 bases and the J gene lost 1 base, with 15 bases spanning the gap. The CDR3 consists of 17 residues. The CDR3 reads CASSLEGIGVGTDTQYF. The CDR3 DNA reads TGCGCCAGCAGCTTGGAGGGTATCGGAGTCGGCACAGATACGCAGTATTTT.

The CDR3 spells CASSLAGGLAGTGELFF. In nucleotides, the CDR3 is TGCGCCAGCAGCTTGGCCGGGGGACTAGCGGGCACCGGGGAGCTGTTTTTT. The J gene is TRBJ2-2, the V gene TRBV5-1, with 12 bases fitting TRBD2. Losses at the gene ends were 0 bases for V and 4 bases for J; bases not matched to a gene: 4. The V gene's germline CDR1 is SGHRS and CDR2 YFSETQ. CDR3 size: 17 residues. The whole variable domain, filled in from reference TRBV5-1 and TRBJ2-2, reads KAGVTQTPRYLIKTRGQQVTLSCSPISGHRSVSWYQQTPGQGLQFLFEYFSETQRNKGNFPGRFSGRQFSNSRSEMNVSTLELGDSALYLCASSLAGGLAGTGELFFGEGSRLTVL.

The chain uses TRBV6-2 or TRBV6-3 and TRBJ2-1; 8 bases are shared with TRBD2. The CDR3 covers 15 residues. Trimming cost V 7 bases and J 5 bases; bases outside gene matches: 10. Germline V gene sequence: CDR1 MNHEY, CDR2 SVGEGT. CDR3 in amino acids: CASTRQGLDNNEQFF. CDR3 in DNA: TGTGCCAGCACCCGCCAGGGACTAGACAACAATGAGCAGTTCTTC.

This clonotype was found a few times. V and J are TRBV5-6 and TRBJ1-5; D is unclear. This CDR3 is 14 amino acids long. Germline V gene sequence: CDR1 SGHDT, CDR2 YYEEEE. V was clipped by 1 base and J by 2 bases, with 7 bases between them. The CDR3: CASSLWVGNQPQHF. The CDR3 nucleotides are TGTGCCAGCAGCTTGTGGGTTGGCAATCAGCCCCAGCATTTT.

This chain connects TRBV30 to TRBJ1-3; D gene uncertain. The CDR3 consists of 14 residues. Germline assignment: CDR1 GTSNPN and CDR2 SVGIG (reference sequence). V lost 5 bases to trimming and J lost 0 bases, with 11 bases between them. CDR3 in amino acids: CAWVRRSSGNTIYF. The CDR3 DNA follows: TGTGCCTGGGTTCGACGGAGCTCTGGAAACACCATATATTTT.

This clonotype was seen more than once but under ten times. The chain has TRBV7-6 and TRBJ2-3; D call uncertain. Between the trimmed V and J ends, which lost 1 base and 3 bases, there was a span of 14 bases. This CDR3 region has 16 residues. Germline-derived CDR1 and CDR2 are SGHVS and FNYEAQ. CDR3 in DNA: TGTGCCAGCAGCTTAGGGCAGTCCCCAGGAACAGATACGCAGTATTTT. This encodes CASSLGQSPGTDTQYF.

The chain recombines TRBV27 with TRBJ2-5, with TRBD2 as a possible D gene (5 bases). The V end was cut by 1 base, the J end by 13 bases, with 7 bases between. Germline V gene lookup returns CDR1 MNHEY and CDR2 SMNVEV (reference sequence). This CDR3 is built from 10 residues. The CDR3 loop reads CASSLWGAYF. The CDR3 coding sequence is TGTGCCAGCAGTTTATGGGGAGCGTACTTC.

The V call is TRBV20-1, the J call TRBJ1-5; D might be TRBD1 (6 bases). The CDR3 has 14 amino acids. Germline CDR1 reads DFQATT; CDR2 reads SNEGSKA (reference sequence). V lost 6 bases and J lost 1, with 13 bases in between. The CDR3 protein is CSAIGGTSNQPQHF. In DNA, the CDR3 is TGCAGTGCCATAGGGGGAACGAGCAATCAGCCCCAGCATTTT.

The chain is built from TRBV12-3 or TRBV12-4 and TRBJ1-2, with D perhaps TRBD1 (5 bases). Deletions cut 5 bases from V and 6 bases from J, with 13 bases between. The CDR3 runs to 13 residues. This CDR3 is CASSLTGGNGYTF. In DNA, the CDR3 is TGTGCCAGCAGTCTCACAGGTGGGAATGGCTACACCTTC.

Many counts were recorded for this clonotype. The chain joins TRBV5-1 to TRBJ2-7; tentatively, D is TRBD1 (6 bases). The CDR3 is 12 residues long. Germline CDR1 is SGHRS and CDR2 is YFSETQ. V lost 1 base and J lost 5, with 7 bases in between. Here the CDR3 reads CASSLRTDEQYF. The CDR3 nucleotides read TGCGCCAGCAGCTTGAGGACAGACGAGCAGTACTTC. Filled out from reference TRBV5-1 and TRBJ2-7, the complete variable domain reads KAGVTQTPRYLIKTRGQQVTLSCSPISGHRSVSWYQQTPGQGLQFLFEYFSETQRNKGNFPGRFSGRQFSNSRSEMNVSTLELGDSALYLCASSLRTDEQYFGPGTRLTVT.

This clonotype showed up many times. The V and J genes are TRBV29-1 and TRBJ2-3, with D possibly being TRBD2 (6 bases). The CDR3 loop spans 12 amino acids. From germline, CDR1 is SQVTM and CDR2 ANQGSEA. V was clipped by 7 bases and J by 0 bases, with 8 bases between them. CDR3 sequence reads: CSGGTSTDTQYF. The CDR3 region has the DNA TGCAGCGGAGGGACTAGCACAGATACGCAGTATTTT.

In its sample, this clonotype was seen a few times. This rearrangement joins TRBV6-1 to TRBJ2-7; D is perhaps TRBD2 (5 bases). V was clipped by 6 bases and J by 4 bases, with 16 bases between them. This CDR3 is built from 14 residues. Germline assignment: CDR1 MNHNS and CDR2 SASEGT. CDR3 in amino acids: CASRSGGPIYEQYF. CDR3 sequence (DNA): TGTGCCAGCAGATCCGGCGGGCCCATATACGAGCAGTACTTC.

In this sample, this clonotype turned up a few times. The rearrangement uses TRBV9 and TRBJ1-1; the D is unclear. CDR3 length equals 15 residues. V gave up 3 bases and J gave up 4 bases, with 16 bases separating them. The germline V gene encodes CDR1 SGDLS and CDR2 YYNGEE. This CDR3 is CASSARPPGITEAFF. The DNA of the CDR3 is TGTGCCAGCAGCGCCCGCCCCCCGGGCATCACTGAAGCTTTCTTT.

This clonotype was recorded many times. DNA of the CDR3: TGTGCCAGCAGTTTTCGGGCGGGGGGGACCTACGAGCAGTACTTC. This codes for CASSFRAGGTYEQYF. This chain links TRBV12-3 or TRBV12-4 with TRBJ2-7; TRBD2 matches at 9 bases. The ends lost 3 bases at V and 2 bases at J; junction bases unmatched: 5. The CDR3 is made up of 15 amino acids.

This clonotype was observed a few times. The chain carries TRBV28 and TRBJ2-2, with TRBD2 matching 8 bases. Germline V gene lookup returns CDR1 MDHEN and CDR2 SYDVKM. The junction had 3 bases not matched to a gene; V was cut back by 0 bases and J by 0 bases. The CDR3 has 17 amino acids. CDR3 sequence reads: CASSLWAAGANTGELFF. CDR3 nucleotide sequence: TGTGCCAGCAGTTTATGGGCAGCGGGAGCGAACACCGGGGAGCTGTTTTTT.

This clonotype has more than one count but fewer than ten. The V gene is TRBV5-1, the J gene TRBJ2-3, with a weak D call TRBD1 (7 bases). Germline assignment: CDR1 SGHRS and CDR2 YFSETQ. V dropped 4 bases and J dropped 2 bases, with 14 bases sitting between them. The length of the CDR3 is 15 residues. CDR3 coding DNA: TGCGCCAGCAGCCCTCCAGGGGGGCCCACAGATACGCAGTATTTT. Translating it yields CASSPPGGPTDTQYF.

The rearrangement links TRBV5-1 to TRBJ2-2, with TRBD2 matching 7 bases. The CDR3 has 17 residues. Trimming took 7 bases from V and 5 from J; bases not matched to a gene: 17. Germline lookup yields CDR1 SGHRS and CDR2 YFSETQ. The CDR3 region is CASSPVGTSVRTGELFF. CDR3 DNA sequence: TGCGCCAGCTCCCCCGTGGGAACTAGCGTCAGGACCGGGGAGCTGTTTTTT.

In this sample, this clonotype turned up a few times. J is TRBJ2-2 and V is TRBV12-3 or TRBV12-4; no reliable D call. The CDR3 has 13 amino acids. The V and J ends lost 6 bases and 7 bases respectively, with 12 bases between them. This CDR3 is CASSLVGFGELFF. The DNA of the CDR3 is TGTGCCAGCAGCCTTGTGGGGTTCGGGGAGCTGTTTTTT.

This clonotype occurred many times. The rearrangement uses TRBV4-1 and TRBJ2-1; no definite D call. Per the germline V gene, CDR1 is MGHRA and CDR2 is YSYEKL. This CDR3 comprises 16 residues. V dropped 0 bases and J dropped 0 bases, with 9 bases sitting between them. The CDR3 nucleotides are TGCGCCAGCAGCCAAGATTCCCCGAGCTCCTACAATGAGCAGTTCTTC. This codes for CASSQDSPSSYNEQFF.

The gene calls are TRBV3-1 and TRBJ1-2, with D possibly matching TRBD1 (5 bases). In germline, CDR1 is LGHDT, CDR2 YNNKEL (reference sequence). This CDR3 has 14 residues. With 4 bases removed from V and 10 bases from J, the gap between germline ends came to 19 bases. The CDR3 sequence is CASSPLSGPTIYTF. In DNA, the CDR3 is TGTGCCAGCAGCCCCCTATCAGGGCCCACCATCTACACCTTC.

This clonotype has more than one count but fewer than ten. The CDR3, as DNA: TGCGCCAGCAGCTTGACAGGCCGCTCTGGGGCCAACGTCCTGACTTTC. This sequence encodes CASSLTGRSGANVLTF. The J gene is TRBJ2-6, the V gene TRBV5-1; possible D gene TRBD1, 5 bases. The V gene's germline CDR1 is SGHRS and CDR2 YFSETQ. The CDR3 length is 16 residues. V was pared by 1 base and J by 0 bases, with 8 bases between.

This clonotype was seen only a few times. V and J are TRBV12-5 and TRBJ1-1; 7 nucleotides align to TRBD1. CDR3 size: 19 residues. With 2 bases clipped from V and 0 bases from J, the junction kept 15 bases outside the gene matches. Germline V lookup: CDR1 LGHNT, CDR2 FRNRAP. The CDR3 bases are TGTGCTAGTGGTTTGACCCCCGGGACAGACGGGATTTTGAACACTGAAGCTTTCTTT. Amino acids: CASGLTPGTDGILNTEAFF.

This clonotype has just a few counts. This rearrangement joins TRBV5-1 to TRBJ2-7; 7 bases are shared with TRBD2. The CDR3 is made up of 16 amino acids. Germline trimming cut 0 bases from V and 1 base from J; bases unmatched to any gene: 7. Germline assignment: CDR1 SGHRS and CDR2 YFSETQ. The CDR3, as DNA: TGCGCCAGCAGCTTGGAGGCGGGAGTTACATCCTACGAGCAGTACTTC. This translates into CASSLEAGVTSYEQYF.

This rearrangement joins TRBV15 to TRBJ2-7; maybe TRBD1 (6 bases). Between the trimmed V and J ends, which lost 3 bases and 7 bases, there was a span of 16 bases. This CDR3 has 14 amino acids. Germline V gene lookup returns CDR1 LNHNV and CDR2 YYDKDF (reference sequence). The CDR3: CATSRGTLLGEQYF. Here the CDR3 DNA reads TGTGCCACCAGCAGGGGGACACTACTAGGGGAGCAGTACTTC.

This clonotype has just a few counts. The chain recombines TRBV2 with TRBJ1-6; a possible D gene is TRBD1 (6 bases). The CDR3 extends over 13 amino acids. V lost 8 bases and J 7 bases, leaving 12 bases between the germline ends. Germline V gene data show CDR1 as SNHLY and CDR2 as FYNNEI. CDR3 residues: CASEGGSNSPLHF. For the CDR3, the DNA is TGTGCCAGCGAGGGGGGGAGCAATTCACCCCTCCACTTT.

This clonotype was seen many times. V is TRBV10-3 and J is TRBJ2-1, with D perhaps TRBD2 (6 bases). Per the germline V gene, CDR1 is ENHRY and CDR2 is SYGVKD. V gave up 7 bases and J gave up 5 bases, with 9 bases separating them. The CDR3 totals 12 residues. The CDR3 bases are TGTGCCATCACGGGAGCACACAATGAGCAGTTCTTC. It translates to CAITGAHNEQFF.

This chain links TRBV7-3 with TRBJ2-1; 11 positions match TRBD2. Losses at the gene ends were 1 base for V and 7 bases for J; bases not matched to a gene: 12. Germline V lookup: CDR1 SGHTA, CDR2 FQGTGA. The CDR3 has 18 residues. The CDR3 here is CASSLIDLAGGQRNEQFF. The CDR3 coding sequence is TGTGCCAGCAGCTTAATAGATCTAGCGGGGGGTCAACGGAATGAGCAGTTCTTC.